This TCR beta chain is drawn from a study of blood T cell repertoires in COVID-19. CDR3 length: 11 residues. Germline-derived CDR1 and CDR2 are DFQATT and SNEGSKA (reference sequence). Sequencing used immunoSEQ multiplex PCR; TCRdb keeps in-frame clones, though not all of them. The data show about 480,000 clones, 70% to 90% seen once. The source of this sequence is an older woman who had recovered from COVID-19. The source material was PBMCs or T cells enriched from blood (not recorded which). This rearrangement joins TRBV20-1 to TRBJ1-2; 7 bases are a match to TRBD1. The CDR3 loop is CSLPGQLSYTF. In DNA form, the CDR3 reads TGCAGCCTACCGGGACAGCTATCCTACACCTTC.